This T cell receptor (beta chain) was sequenced during a study of tissue T cells after allogeneic stem cell transplantation. Study-wide findings and caveats: Few T cell clones were shared across patients, but motif clusters showed tissue-specific shared signatures.

As to time point: mouse harvest day 14 after allogeneic transplant. Each mouse received 10^7 T-cell-depleted marrow cells plus 10^6 splenic CD5+ T cells by tail vein. Mice had MHC-mismatched B6 into BALB/c GVHD, sampled day 7 or 14. Regarding this clone: The antigen is not known. These gene names are mouse names. The read ends 1 residue shy of where the CDR3 ends; the end is completed using the germline J gene.

Repertoires were generated with immunoSEQ multiplex PCR, while TCRdb's copy carries only in-frame clones and drops some. The table lists about 9,000 clones, roughly a third of them singletons. The V end lost 4 bases, the J end lost 1 base, and 7 bases lay between the germline ends. Per the germline V gene, CDR1 is KGHPV and CDR2 is FQNQEV (reference sequence). The CDR3 consists of 14 residues. What was sequenced was skin. The source is a female BALB/c mouse given C57BL/6 T cells with graft-versus-host disease after an allogeneic hematopoietic cell transplant. This chain links TRBV26 with TRBJ1-4; D is unresolved. The CDR3 DNA, read in part, is TGTGCCAGCAGTCGCGGGTATTCCAACGAAAGATTATTT. Translation gives CASSRGYSNERLF. The CDR3 in full is CASSRGYSNERLFF.